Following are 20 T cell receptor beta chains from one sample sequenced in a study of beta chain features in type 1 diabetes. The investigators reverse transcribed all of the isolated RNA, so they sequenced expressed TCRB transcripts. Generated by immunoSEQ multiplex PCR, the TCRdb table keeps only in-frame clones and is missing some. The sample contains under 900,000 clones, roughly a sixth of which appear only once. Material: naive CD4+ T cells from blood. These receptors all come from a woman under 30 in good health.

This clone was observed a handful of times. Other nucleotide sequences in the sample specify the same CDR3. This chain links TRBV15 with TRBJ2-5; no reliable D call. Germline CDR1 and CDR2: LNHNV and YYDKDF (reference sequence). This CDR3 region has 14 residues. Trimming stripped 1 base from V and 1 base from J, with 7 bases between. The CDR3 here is CATSRVAGQETQYF. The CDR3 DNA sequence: TGTGCCACCAGCAGAGTGGCAGGCCAAGAGACCCAGTACTTC.

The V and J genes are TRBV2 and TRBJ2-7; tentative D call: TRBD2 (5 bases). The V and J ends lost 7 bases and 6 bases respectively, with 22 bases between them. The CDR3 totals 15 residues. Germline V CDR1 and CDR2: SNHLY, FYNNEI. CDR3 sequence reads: CASTNRGNPAREQYF. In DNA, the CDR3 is TGTGCCAGCACGAATCGGGGAAATCCCGCTCGCGAGCAGTACTTC.

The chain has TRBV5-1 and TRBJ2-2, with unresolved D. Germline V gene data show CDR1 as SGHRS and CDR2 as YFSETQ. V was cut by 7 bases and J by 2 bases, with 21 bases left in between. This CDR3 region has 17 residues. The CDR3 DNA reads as TGCGCCAGCCGCCGAAATTTAGACACCCATAACACCGGGGAGCTGTTTTTT. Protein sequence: CASRRNLDTHNTGELFF.

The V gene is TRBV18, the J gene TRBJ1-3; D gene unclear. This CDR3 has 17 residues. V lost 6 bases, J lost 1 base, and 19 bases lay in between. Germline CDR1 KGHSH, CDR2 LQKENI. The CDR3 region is CASSETVVALSGNTIYF. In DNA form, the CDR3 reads TGTGCCAGCTCCGAAACGGTGGTCGCGCTTTCTGGAAACACCATATATTTT.

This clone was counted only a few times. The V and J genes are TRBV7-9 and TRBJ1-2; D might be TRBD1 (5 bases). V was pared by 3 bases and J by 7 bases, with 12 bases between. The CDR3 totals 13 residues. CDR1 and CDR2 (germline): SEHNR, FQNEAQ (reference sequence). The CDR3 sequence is CASSLAGEGGYTF. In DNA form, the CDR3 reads TGTGCCAGCAGCTTGGCGGGGGAGGGTGGCTACACCTTC.

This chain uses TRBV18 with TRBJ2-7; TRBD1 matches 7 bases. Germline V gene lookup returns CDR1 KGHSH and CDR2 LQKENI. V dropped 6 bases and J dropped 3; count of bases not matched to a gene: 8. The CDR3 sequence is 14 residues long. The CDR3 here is CASSPYGDSYEQYF. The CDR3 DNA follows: TGTGCCAGCTCCCCTTATGGGGACAGCTACGAGCAGTACTTC.

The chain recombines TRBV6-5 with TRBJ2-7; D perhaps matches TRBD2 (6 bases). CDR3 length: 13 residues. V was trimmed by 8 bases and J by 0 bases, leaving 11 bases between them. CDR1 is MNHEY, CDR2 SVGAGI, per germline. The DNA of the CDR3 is TGTGCCAGCGGAAGGGACTTCTCCTACGAGCAGTACTTC. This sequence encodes CASGRDFSYEQYF.

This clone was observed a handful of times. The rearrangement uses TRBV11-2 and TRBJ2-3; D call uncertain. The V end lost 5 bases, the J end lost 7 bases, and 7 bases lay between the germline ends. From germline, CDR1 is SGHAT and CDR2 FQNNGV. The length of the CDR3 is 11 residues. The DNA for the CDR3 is TGTGCCAGCAGCCGAGTGAATACGCAGTATTTT. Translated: CASSRVNTQYF.

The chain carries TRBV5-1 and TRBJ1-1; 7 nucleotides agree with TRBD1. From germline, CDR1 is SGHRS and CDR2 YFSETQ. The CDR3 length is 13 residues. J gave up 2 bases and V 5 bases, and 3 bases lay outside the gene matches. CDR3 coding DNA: TGCGCCAGCAGGGGACAGTTAAACACTGAAGCTTTCTTT. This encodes CASRGQLNTEAFF.

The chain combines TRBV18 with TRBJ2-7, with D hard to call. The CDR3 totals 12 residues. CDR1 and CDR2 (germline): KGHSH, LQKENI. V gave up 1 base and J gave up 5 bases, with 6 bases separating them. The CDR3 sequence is CASSPLNHEQYF. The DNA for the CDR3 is TGTGCCAGCTCACCACTGAACCACGAGCAGTACTTC.

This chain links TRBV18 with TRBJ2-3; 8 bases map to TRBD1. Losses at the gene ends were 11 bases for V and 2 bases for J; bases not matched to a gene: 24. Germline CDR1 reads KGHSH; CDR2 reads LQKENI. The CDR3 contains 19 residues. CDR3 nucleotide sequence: TGTGCCGCACCAGCCCGGGGACAGGAACCGGTATACGCCACAGATACGCAGTATTTT. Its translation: CAAPARGQEPVYATDTQYF.

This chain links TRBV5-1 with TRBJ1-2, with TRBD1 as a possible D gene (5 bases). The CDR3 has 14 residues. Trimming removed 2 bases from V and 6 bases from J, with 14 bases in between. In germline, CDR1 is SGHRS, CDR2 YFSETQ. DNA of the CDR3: TGCGCCAGCAGCTTAGCAGGGCCTGAGGATGGCTACACCTTC. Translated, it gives CASSLAGPEDGYTF.

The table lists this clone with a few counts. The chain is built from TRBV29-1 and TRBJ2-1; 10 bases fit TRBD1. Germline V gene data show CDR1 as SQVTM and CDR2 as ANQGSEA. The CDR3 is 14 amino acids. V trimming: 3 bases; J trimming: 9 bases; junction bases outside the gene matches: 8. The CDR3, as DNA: TGCAGCGTTGATAGGGACAGGGGAAGGGGTGAGCAGTTCTTC. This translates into CSVDRDRGRGEQFF.

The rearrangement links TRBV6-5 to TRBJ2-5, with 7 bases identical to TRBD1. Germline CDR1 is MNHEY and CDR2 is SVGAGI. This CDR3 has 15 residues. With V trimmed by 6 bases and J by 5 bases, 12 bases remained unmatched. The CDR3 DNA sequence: TGTGCCAGCAGCCGTGGACAGGTCCGAGGGGAGACCCAGTACTTC. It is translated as CASSRGQVRGETQYF.

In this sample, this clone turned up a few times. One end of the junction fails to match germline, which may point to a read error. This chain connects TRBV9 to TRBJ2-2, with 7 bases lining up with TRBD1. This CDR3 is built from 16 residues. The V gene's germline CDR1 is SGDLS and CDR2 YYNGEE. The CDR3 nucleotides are TGTGCCAGCAGCACGTACAGGGGTAGGAACCCCGGGGAGCTGTTTTTT. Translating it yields CASSTYRGRNPGELFF.

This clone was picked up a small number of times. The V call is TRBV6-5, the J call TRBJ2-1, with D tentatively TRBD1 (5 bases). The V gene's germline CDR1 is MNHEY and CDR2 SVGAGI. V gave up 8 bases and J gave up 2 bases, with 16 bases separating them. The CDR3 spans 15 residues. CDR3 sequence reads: CASYTQGGPYNEQFF. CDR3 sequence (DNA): TGTGCCAGCTACACCCAGGGTGGTCCCTACAATGAGCAGTTCTTC.

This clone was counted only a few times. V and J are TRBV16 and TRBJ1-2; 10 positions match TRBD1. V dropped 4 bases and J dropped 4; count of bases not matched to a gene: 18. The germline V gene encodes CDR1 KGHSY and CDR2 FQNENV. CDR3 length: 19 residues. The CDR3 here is CASSPYLVSGTGAFYGYTF. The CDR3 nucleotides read TGTGCCAGCAGCCCCTACCTAGTTTCCGGGACAGGGGCATTCTATGGCTACACCTTC.

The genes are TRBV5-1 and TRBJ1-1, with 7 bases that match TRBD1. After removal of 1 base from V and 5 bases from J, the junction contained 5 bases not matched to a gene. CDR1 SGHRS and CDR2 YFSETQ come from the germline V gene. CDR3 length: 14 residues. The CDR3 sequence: CASSLPGGLTEAFF. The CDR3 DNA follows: TGCGCCAGCAGCTTGCCAGGGGGTCTTACTGAAGCTTTCTTT.

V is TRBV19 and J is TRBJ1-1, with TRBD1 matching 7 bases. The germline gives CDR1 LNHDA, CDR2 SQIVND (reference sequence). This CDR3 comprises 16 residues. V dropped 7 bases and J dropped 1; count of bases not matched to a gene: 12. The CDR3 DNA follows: TGTGCCAGTACCCCCGGGAAAGGGGGCGCGAACACTGAAGCTTTCTTT. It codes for CASTPGKGGANTEAFF.

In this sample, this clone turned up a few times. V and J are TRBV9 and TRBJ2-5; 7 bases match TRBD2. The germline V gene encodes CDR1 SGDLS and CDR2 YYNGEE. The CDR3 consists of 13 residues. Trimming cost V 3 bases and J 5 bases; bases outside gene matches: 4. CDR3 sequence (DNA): TGTGCCAGCAGCGGCGGGAGCGGTGAGACCCAGTACTTC. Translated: CASSGGSGETQYF.